This TCR beta chain comes out of a study of T cells in Graves' hyperthyroidism and ophthalmopathy. About the study: Prior to any treatment, at the point of initial diagnosis, peripheral blood was collected.

There were TCR beta CDR3 regions amplified from RNA transcripts. When the TCR CDR3 underwent first-round RT-PCR, the HTBI primer set was used. Using its own MiXCR run on the multiplex PCR reads, TCRdb lists one record per CDR3 protein. The data show more than 500,000 distinct CDR3 sequences, about 15% seen once. This clonotype showed up many times. The antigen remains unidentified. General study points: A model of 13 V-J pairs discriminated ophthalmopathy from stable hyperthyroidism.

The cohort's ophthalmopathy patients, a group with duration under 3 months, had a Clinical Activity Score of at least 3 and a NOSPECS grade of at least 4. The CDR3 contains 15 residues. Trimming shortened V by 5 bases and J by 3 bases, and 17 bases separated the two germline ends. The sequenced sample was blood. The rearrangement uses TRBV12-3 or TRBV12-4 and TRBJ2-7, with D unclear. The sequence was collected from a middle-aged woman with Graves' ophthalmopathy. This chain's CDR3 is CASSLDPFRNYEQYF. The CDR3 nucleotides read TGTGCCAGCAGTCTCGACCCCTTCCGCAACTACGAGCAGTACTTC.